Below, one TCR beta chain is given with its context. The data stem from a study of T cells after yellow fever vaccination. Study findings and constraints: The booster saw the reappearance of most primary-vaccination clones (more than 95% CD4, roughly 87% CD8). Clonotypes found in both CD4 and CD8 compartments made up a small share. Highly abundant clonotypes carried over from the bulk population could end up in FACS-sorted repertoires as contaminants.

TCRdb re-called the 5' RACE reads with MiXCR, one entry per CDR3 protein. This repertoire shows 65,000 to 90,000 distinct CDR3 sequences, 10% to 15% found once; its top ten account for 20% to 25%. This CDR3 region has 15 residues. Trimming shortened V by 2 bases and J by 5 bases, and 15 bases separated the two germline ends. Germline V CDR1 and CDR2: MNHEY, SVGEGT. The sample in question was CD8+ T cells not binding an NS4B(214-222) dextramer, sorted from PBMCs, obtained approximately 22 days after the first yellow fever vaccination. The TCR originated in a young man who received the YFV17D yellow fever vaccine. V usage is TRBV6-2 or TRBV6-3 and J usage is TRBJ1-1, with D perhaps matching TRBD1 (6 bases). This CDR3 is CASSYPLGGRTEAFF. The CDR3 region has the DNA TGTGCCAGCAGTTACCCCTTGGGGGGGCGAACTGAAGCTTTCTTT.